What follows describes a single TCR beta chain. Its antigen is not known. From approximately 430 ng of RNA, a library with molecular barcoded alpha/delta and beta/gamma adaptors was made. TCRdb reprocessed the reads via MiXCR and lists one record per CDR3 protein. The data hold nearly 60,000 distinct CDR3 sequences, with roughly 12% observed a single time. The record originates from a study of read filtering for tumor transcriptome and immune sequencing. Whole-study findings and limits: The CD138-negative fraction was mixed bone marrow immune cells, not pure T cells.

Sequenced sample: a population of CD138-negative cells sorted from bone marrow. The clonotype comes from a donor aged 40 or over with multiple myeloma.

The CDR3 spells CASSFGLSSYEQYF. The CDR3, as DNA: TGTGCCAGCAGTTTTGGGCTGAGCTCCTACGAGCAGTACTTC. V gene TRBV12-3 or TRBV12-4 combines with J gene TRBJ2-7, with D unresolved. This CDR3 has 14 residues. Trimming shortened V by 3 bases and J by 0 bases, and 9 bases separated the two germline ends.